This T cell receptor beta chain was sequenced in a study of shared clonotypes between healthy human individuals. Across the whole study: Each donor's CD4 naive and CD4 memory cells filled three plates apiece, CD8 naive two, and CD8 memory one. Study-wide results and caveats: Clonotype sharing among donors was thought likely to change with sequencing depth.

Germline V CDR1 and CDR2: SGHAT, FQNNGV. This CDR3 has 14 amino acids. The ends lost 1 base at V and 4 bases at J; junction bases unmatched: 4. In regard to this clone: Its matching antigen is unknown.

The sorted-subset replicate PCRs were given roughly 190 ng DNA, which is 31,000 or so T cell genomes. Here immunoSEQ multiplex PCR was the method, and the copy in TCRdb shows in-frame clones only, minus some. There are hundreds of thousands of clones in the sample; around 90% occur only once, and about 24% lies in the top ten. It was CD45RO-negative cells, positively selected for CCR7, that made up naive CD8 cells, with terminally differentiated effector memory CD45RA+ cells excluded. There were only Caucasian adults among the donors, and all lived in Nashville, Tennessee. Sequenced: naive CD8+ T cells sorted from blood. The chain combines TRBV11-2 with TRBJ2-7; TRBD2 matches 7 bases. This TCR derives from a man aged 25-45 years in good health. The DNA for the CDR3 is TGTGCCAGCAGCTTAGGGACTAGAGATTACGAGCAGTACTTC. This codes for CASSLGTRDYEQYF.